The 21 T cell receptor beta chains below all came from one sample that was sequenced in a study of PD-1 and CTLA-4 blockade in melanoma. Sequencing used immunoSEQ multiplex PCR; TCRdb keeps in-frame clones, though not all of them. The sample carries around 31,000 clones, about 88% recorded once. This specimen was CD8+ T cells from peripheral blood, taken from a patient given anti-PD-1 treatment. These TCRs come from a human donor with melanoma.

This clone was counted only a few times. V is TRBV11-2 and J is TRBJ1-5, with 8 bases fitting TRBD1. Germline lookup yields CDR1 SGHAT and CDR2 FQNNGV. V lost 3 bases to trimming and J lost 5 bases; unmatched junction nucleotides: 6. The CDR3 extends over 15 amino acids. The CDR3, as DNA: TGTGCCAGCAGCTTGACAGGGGAAAGGGATCAGCCCCAGCATTTT. Protein product: CASSLTGERDQPQHF.

The rearrangement links TRBV28 to TRBJ2-3; D gene uncertain. CDR1 is MDHEN, CDR2 SYDVKM, per germline. Trimming removed 1 base from V and 5 bases from J, with 16 bases in between. The CDR3 covers 16 residues. The CDR3 spells CASSLLGQLLQDTQYF. The CDR3 DNA sequence: TGTGCCAGCAGTTTATTGGGCCAACTCTTACAAGATACGCAGTATTTT.

V gene TRBV15 combines with J gene TRBJ1-4; D possibly corresponds to TRBD1 (5 bases). Germline CDR1 LNHNV, CDR2 YYDKDF (reference sequence). Trimming removed 6 bases from V and 3 bases from J, with 11 bases in between. The CDR3 has 14 residues. CDR3 sequence (DNA): TGTGCCACCAGGTCGACAGAGGCTAATGAAAAACTGTTTTTT. Protein product: CATRSTEANEKLFF.

This chain links TRBV19 with TRBJ1-1, with TRBD1 matching 7 bases. This CDR3 contains 11 residues. Germline-derived CDR1 and CDR2 are LNHDA and SQIVND (reference sequence). The J segment lost 8 bases and the V segment lost 5 bases, leaving 2 bases of the junction unmatched. The CDR3 is CASSDRAEAFF. The CDR3 DNA is TGTGCCAGTAGTGACAGGGCCGAAGCTTTCTTT. Variable domain in full (rest from reference TRBV19 and TRBJ1-1): DGGITQSPKYLFRKEGQNVTLSCEQNLNHDAMYWYRQDPGQGLRLIYYSQIVNDFQKGDIAEGYSVSREKKESFPLTVTSAQKNPTAFYLCASSDRAEAFFGQGTRLTVV.

The chain employs TRBV28 and TRBJ2-7; D is perhaps TRBD1 or TRBD2 (5 bases each). The CDR3 covers 12 residues. Looked up from germline, CDR1 is MDHEN and CDR2 is SYDVKM. V was trimmed by 5 bases and J by 4 bases, leaving 9 bases between them. CDR3: CASSGGPYEQYF. The DNA for the CDR3 is TGTGCCAGCAGTGGGGGACCTTACGAGCAGTACTTC. The full variable domain, in which reference TRBV28 and TRBJ2-7 provide the parts outside the CDR3, is DVKVTQSSRYLVKRTGEKVFLECVQDMDHENMFWYRQDPGLGLRLIYFSYDVKMKEKGDIPEGYSVSREKKERFSLILESASTNQTSMYLCASSGGPYEQYFGPGTRLTVT.

This sequence joins TRBV4-2 and TRBJ2-7; either TRBD1 or TRBD2 may fit D (6 bases each). The germline V gene encodes CDR1 LGHNA and CDR2 YNFKEQ. The V and J ends lost 1 base and 2 bases respectively, with 15 bases between them. The CDR3 contains 16 residues. The CDR3 DNA sequence: TGTGCCAGCAGCCAAGGAACGGGGGCGAATACCTACGAGCAGTACTTC. Its translation is CASSQGTGANTYEQYF.

The genes are TRBV6-5 and TRBJ2-1; D not resolved. CDR3 length: 11 amino acids. The germline gives CDR1 MNHEY, CDR2 SVGAGI. V was pared by 5 bases and J by 7 bases, with 6 bases between. The CDR3 DNA follows: TGTGCCAGCAGTCTAGGGAATGAGCAGTTCTTC. This translates into CASSLGNEQFF.

The chain employs TRBV7-8 and TRBJ2-5, with TRBD1 as a possible D gene (6 bases). Trimming removed 5 bases from V and 4 bases from J, with 14 bases in between. The CDR3 covers 14 residues. From germline, CDR1 is SGHVS and CDR2 FQNEAQ. In DNA, the CDR3 is TGTGCCAGCAGCCCCCGAGGGGGTTTAGAGACCCAGTACTTC. Translating it yields CASSPRGGLETQYF.

The chain combines TRBV4-3 with TRBJ2-3, with 7 bases identical to TRBD1. The CDR3 is 15 amino acids. The V and J ends lost 0 bases and 6 bases, in that order; junction bases with no gene match: 6. Per the germline V gene, CDR1 is LGHNA and CDR2 is YSLEER. The CDR3 DNA reads as TGCGCCAGCAGCCAAGAAGGGACAGTCGAGGATACGCAGTATTTT. Amino acids: CASSQEGTVEDTQYF.

The V call is TRBV7-9, the J call TRBJ1-1; D gene unclear. This CDR3 is built from 13 residues. Trimming stripped 5 bases from V and 8 bases from J, with 15 bases between. Germline V gene data show CDR1 as SEHNR and CDR2 as FQNEAQ (reference sequence). The CDR3, as DNA: TGTGCCAGCAGCCCAGACGGACCGCCCGAAGCTTTCTTT. It yields the protein CASSPDGPPEAFF.

The chain combines TRBV27 with TRBJ2-7, with D possibly being TRBD1 (6 bases). The CDR3 runs to 11 residues. In germline, CDR1 is MNHEY, CDR2 SMNVEV (reference sequence). Deletions cut 8 bases from V and 7 bases from J, with 12 bases between. The CDR3 region is CASSRGNEQYF. In DNA, the CDR3 is TGTGCCAGCTCCAGGGGAAATGAGCAGTACTTC.

The chain couples TRBV7-9 to TRBJ1-6; D ambiguous. The CDR3 has 14 residues. Germline V gene sequence: CDR1 SEHNR, CDR2 FQNEAQ (reference sequence). Between the trimmed V and J ends, which lost 4 bases and 5 bases, there was a span of 9 bases. The CDR3 DNA follows: TGTGCCAGCAGCTCTGAGGCGAATAATTCACCCCTCCACTTT. This codes for CASSSEANNSPLHF.

The chain links TRBV5-6 to TRBJ2-1; D may correspond to TRBD1 or TRBD2 (5 bases each). Looked up from germline, CDR1 is SGHDT and CDR2 is YYEEEE. The CDR3 length is 15 residues. V was trimmed by 5 bases and J by 7 bases, leaving 19 bases between them. The CDR3: CASSSDLYEGNEQFF. DNA for the CDR3: TGTGCCAGCAGTTCGGACCTATACGAGGGGAATGAGCAGTTCTTC.

This clone showed up just once. V usage is TRBV28 and J usage is TRBJ1-2, with unresolved D. The germline V gene has CDR1 MDHEN and CDR2 SYDVKM. The CDR3 is made up of 12 amino acids. The germline V and J ends were trimmed by 5 bases and 7 bases, with 11 bases remaining between them. The CDR3: CASSPPPGGYTF. CDR3 coding DNA: TGTGCCAGCAGTCCCCCGCCGGGTGGCTACACCTTC.

This chain joins TRBV29-1 and TRBJ1-1, with D possibly being TRBD1 (5 bases). The V gene lost 7 bases and the J gene lost 5 bases, with 8 bases spanning the gap. This CDR3 is 10 amino acids long. CDR1 is SQVTM, CDR2 ANQGSEA, per germline. CDR3 sequence: CSGWGTEAFF. In DNA form, the CDR3 reads TGCAGCGGATGGGGGACTGAAGCTTTCTTT.

The rearrangement uses TRBV19 and TRBJ1-1; D not certain. Trimming stripped 3 bases from V and 5 bases from J, with 7 bases between. The V gene's germline CDR1 is LNHDA and CDR2 SQIVND (reference sequence). This CDR3 comprises 12 residues. In nucleotides, the CDR3 is TGTGCCAGTAGTATGTGGGGTACTGAAGCTTTCTTT. Encoded protein: CASSMWGTEAFF.

The J gene is TRBJ1-3, the V gene TRBV7-9; D remains ambiguous. CDR3 length: 14 residues. V lost 5 bases and J lost 4, with 12 bases in between. The germline CDR1 and CDR2 sequences are SEHNR and FQNEAQ (reference sequence). The CDR3 here is CASSRPLEGNTIYF. CDR3 bases: TGTGCCAGCAGCCGACCTCTAGAGGGAAACACCATATATTTT.

This chain joins TRBV27 and TRBJ1-1; 7 bases fit TRBD1. V was clipped by 3 bases and J by 1 base; unmatched bases: 2. The CDR3 totals 14 residues. CDR1 MNHEY and CDR2 SMNVEV come from the germline V gene (reference sequence). For the CDR3, the DNA is TGTGCCAGCAGTTTCAGGGGGGGGAACACTGAAGCTTTCTTT. This sequence encodes CASSFRGGNTEAFF.

The chain employs TRBV13 and TRBJ2-3; D is perhaps TRBD2 (5 bases). CDR1 and CDR2 from the germline V gene are PRHDT and FYEKMQ (reference sequence). The CDR3 runs to 13 residues. V lost 6 bases, J lost 6 bases, and 13 bases lay in between. The CDR3 here is CASRAPSSDTQYF. DNA for the CDR3: TGTGCCAGCAGAGCCCCTAGCTCCGATACGCAGTATTTT.

The V call is TRBV7-9, the J call TRBJ2-4; 12 nucleotides line up with TRBD1. CDR3 length: 16 residues. Germline V gene lookup returns CDR1 SEHNR and CDR2 FQNEAQ (reference sequence). V lost 3 bases and J lost 4; bases outside the gene matches: 4. CDR3 coding DNA: TGTGCCAGCAGCTTCGGGACAGGGGGCACTAAAAACATTCAGTACTTC. Protein sequence: CASSFGTGGTKNIQYF.

This chain joins TRBV7-6 and TRBJ2-5, with TRBD1 matching over 8 bases. With V trimmed by 5 bases and J by 3 bases, 5 bases remained unmatched. Germline V CDR1 and CDR2: SGHVS, FNYEAQ. The CDR3 is made up of 14 amino acids. CDR3 amino acids: CASSEGTGEETQYF. In nucleotides, the CDR3 is TGTGCCAGCAGCGAAGGGACAGGAGAAGAGACCCAGTACTTC.